The clone carrying this T cell receptor (beta chain) has a single count. The sample originates from a study of control samples from healthy donors and cancer patients. TCRdb keeps only in-frame clones here, not all; method: immunoSEQ multiplex PCR. The sample yields about 130,000 clones, 92% seen once. The sequence was obtained from a woman aged 45-60 years in good health. The sequencing input was blood.

CDR3 sequence (DNA): TGTGCCAGCAGTTTAGTACAGGGTTTTTCACCCCTCCACTTT. Amino acids: CASSLVQGFSPLHF. The chain carries TRBV27 and TRBJ1-6; D may be TRBD1 (6 bases). The CDR3 is 14 amino acids. CDR1 is MNHEY and CDR2 is SMNVEV in the germline V gene (reference sequence). V was trimmed by 2 bases and J by 9 bases, leaving 11 bases between them.